Presented here are 17 T cell receptor beta chains from one specimen sequenced in a study of blood T cell repertoires in COVID-19. The assay was immunoSEQ multiplex PCR, and TCRdb's table has in-frame clones only and misses some. The sample contains just under 9,000 clones, 75% to 90% of which appear only once. Material for sequencing was peripheral blood. Receptor source: a human donor with active COVID-19. The donor label of this sample is uncertain.

The chain combines TRBV19 with TRBJ1-1; D possibly corresponds to TRBD1 (5 bases). Germline CDR1 is LNHDA and CDR2 is SQIVND (reference sequence). CDR3 length equals 12 residues. Between the trimmed V and J ends, which lost 4 bases and 8 bases, there was a span of 11 bases. CDR3 sequence (DNA): TGTGCCAGTAGTACTAGGGGTAGGGAAGCTTTCTTT. Its translation is CASSTRGREAFF.

This rearrangement joins TRBV4-3 to TRBJ2-1; D gene uncertain. This CDR3 is built from 16 residues. CDR1 is LGHNA and CDR2 is YSLEER in the germline V gene. Trimming stripped 0 bases from V and 4 bases from J, with 13 bases between. CDR3 in DNA: TGCGCCAGCAGCCAAGATTGGCTAGACCCGTACAATGAGCAGTTCTTC. Translation: CASSQDWLDPYNEQFF.

The rearrangement joins TRBV14 to TRBJ1-3; 7 bases line up with TRBD1. The V gene end was trimmed by 6 bases and the J gene end by 1 base; junction bases not matched to a gene: 15. Germline V gives CDR1 SGHDN, CDR2 FVKESK. CDR3 length equals 18 residues. The CDR3 is CASSSRGIGRGSGNTIYF. DNA of the CDR3: TGTGCCAGCAGTAGCAGGGGGATAGGGCGCGGATCTGGAAACACCATATATTTT.

V and J are TRBV6-4 and TRBJ1-1; a possible D gene is TRBD1 (5 bases). CDR1 is MRHNA and CDR2 is SNTAGT in the germline V gene. The CDR3 runs to 13 residues. V was shortened by 3 bases and J by 2 bases, with 7 bases between the two germline ends. The CDR3 DNA reads TGTGCCAGCAGTGAGCGGGACAACACTGAAGCTTTCTTT. Protein: CASSERDNTEAFF.

A single count supports this clone. The chain recombines TRBV4-1 with TRBJ1-3; D call uncertain. Germline CDR1 reads MGHRA; CDR2 reads YSYEKL. V lost 0 bases and J lost 0, with 6 bases in between. This CDR3 has 15 amino acids. DNA of the CDR3: TGCGCCAGCAGCCAAGAGGCAGTCTCTGGAAACACCATATATTTT. Translating it yields CASSQEAVSGNTIYF.

The V and J genes are TRBV7-8 and TRBJ2-5; 13 bases map to TRBD2. The CDR3 length is 19 residues. The germline V gene encodes CDR1 SGHVS and CDR2 FQNEAQ. Germline trimming cut 5 bases from V and 2 bases from J; bases unmatched to any gene: 14. The CDR3 sequence: CASSGGLAGQPGLQETQYF. The DNA for the CDR3 is TGTGCCAGCAGCGGGGGACTAGCGGGGCAACCGGGCCTTCAAGAGACCCAGTACTTC.

The rearrangement joins TRBV5-1 to TRBJ2-7, with 10 bases that match TRBD2. This CDR3 has 17 amino acids. Germline assignment: CDR1 SGHRS and CDR2 YFSETQ. Trimming removed 2 bases from V and 2 bases from J; junction bases left unmatched: 10. The CDR3: CASSLGLAGASPYEQYF. The CDR3 coding sequence is TGCGCCAGCAGCTTAGGGCTAGCGGGGGCAAGCCCCTACGAGCAGTACTTC.

The chain is built from TRBV15 and TRBJ1-3; possibly TRBD1 for D (6 bases). CDR3 size: 15 residues. Germline V gene data show CDR1 as LNHNV and CDR2 as YYDKDF (reference sequence). V was pared by 0 bases and J by 4 bases, with 10 bases between. CDR3 region: CATSRDRGPGNTIYF. CDR3 sequence (DNA): TGTGCCACCAGCAGAGACAGGGGTCCCGGAAACACCATATATTTT.

This rearrangement joins TRBV18 to TRBJ2-5; 8 bases line up with TRBD1. The CDR3 has 14 amino acids. The J segment lost 5 bases and the V segment lost 3 bases, leaving 5 bases of the junction unmatched. Germline V lookup: CDR1 KGHSH, CDR2 LQKENI. CDR3 loop: CASSPPDRVETQYF. The CDR3 DNA reads as TGTGCCAGCTCACCCCCGGACAGGGTGGAGACCCAGTACTTC.

CDR3 nucleotide sequence: TGTGCCTGGAGTGAGGAGAGAGGGATTAATTCACCCCTCCACTTT. It specifies CAWSEERGINSPLHF. This chain joins TRBV30 and TRBJ1-6; D not resolved. V lost 1 base and J lost 6, with 13 bases in between. Germline V gene lookup returns CDR1 GTSNPN and CDR2 SVGIG (reference sequence). The CDR3 consists of 15 residues.

This clone was seen only once. V usage is TRBV7-6 and J usage is TRBJ2-3, with 8 positions matching TRBD2. V lost 2 bases and J lost 4; bases outside the gene matches: 14. Germline V gene sequence: CDR1 SGHVS, CDR2 FNYEAQ. The CDR3 has 18 residues. Here the CDR3 DNA reads TGTGCCAGCAGCTTATTTTCCTGGACGGCGGGGGGCTCAGATACGCAGTATTTT. Encoded protein: CASSLFSWTAGGSDTQYF.

The gene calls are TRBV10-3 and TRBJ2-1, with TRBD2 matching 11 bases. CDR1 is ENHRY and CDR2 is SYGVKD in the germline V gene. V lost 5 bases, J lost 3 bases, and 6 bases stayed unmatched. This CDR3 has 16 amino acids. CDR3 nucleotide sequence: TGTGCCATCAGTACACTAGCGGGAGACGGCTACAATGAGCAGTTCTTC. Translated: CAISTLAGDGYNEQFF.

The chain joins TRBV6-1 to TRBJ2-1, with 8 bases fitting TRBD1. V lost 2 bases to trimming and J lost 5 bases; unmatched junction nucleotides: 8. The CDR3 totals 16 residues. From germline, CDR1 is MNHNS and CDR2 SASEGT. The CDR3 DNA reads TGTGCCAGCAGTGAATGGACCAGGGGGCTAAACAATGAGCAGTTCTTC. Residues: CASSEWTRGLNNEQFF.

The rearrangement joins TRBV5-1 to TRBJ2-3; 8 nucleotides agree with TRBD2. The CDR3 is made up of 19 amino acids. Germline V CDR1 and CDR2: SGHRS, YFSETQ. The V segment lost 0 bases and the J segment 0 bases; nucleotides outside the gene matches: 12. Here the CDR3 DNA reads TGCGCCAGCAGCTTGGGGGCCGTGACTAGCGTGACTAGCACAGATACGCAGTATTTT. This sequence encodes CASSLGAVTSVTSTDTQYF.

The J gene is TRBJ2-3, the V gene TRBV28, with 8 bases fitting TRBD2. Trimming took 3 bases from V and 2 from J; bases not matched to a gene: 4. This CDR3 region has 15 residues. CDR1 and CDR2 (germline): MDHEN, SYDVKM. The DNA of the CDR3 is TGTGCCAGCAGTTTGCGGGGGGCCCCCACAGATACGCAGTATTTT. Translating it yields CASSLRGAPTDTQYF.

The V gene is TRBV7-8, the J gene TRBJ2-2, with 8 nucleotides matching TRBD2. The CDR3 has 18 residues. CDR1 and CDR2 from the germline V gene are SGHVS and FQNEAQ. V dropped 0 bases and J dropped 6; count of bases not matched to a gene: 12. The CDR3 nucleotides read TGTGCCAGCAGCTTAGCTTCTTCTAGCGGGCATGTAGCCGGGGAGCTGTTTTTT. Translation: CASSLASSSGHVAGELFF.

The chain is built from TRBV25-1 and TRBJ2-7; D is unclear. V lost 3 bases and J 4 bases, leaving 4 bases between the germline ends. This CDR3 spans 11 amino acids. The germline V gene has CDR1 MGHDK and CDR2 SYGVNS. The CDR3 DNA reads TGTGCCAGCAGTGATTATTACGAGCAGTACTTC. The encoded protein is CASSDYYEQYF.